Below are 5 T cell receptor beta chains sequenced from a single sample in a study of blood T cell repertoires in COVID-19. Sequencing was performed with immunoSEQ multiplex PCR; in TCRdb, only in-frame clones are kept and a portion is missing. The sample includes about 260,000 clones, roughly 87% of them seen just once. What was sequenced was peripheral blood. The receptors were gathered from a human donor in a cohort sampled during active COVID-19.

The rearrangement joins TRBV7-9 to TRBJ2-5, with D maybe TRBD2 (6 bases). Germline values: CDR1 SEHNR, CDR2 FQNEAQ (reference sequence). The CDR3 consists of 15 residues. Trimming took off 2 bases at V and 3 bases at J, with 13 bases between the two ends. Written as DNA, the CDR3 is TGTGCCAGCAGCTTATGGACTAACACGAAAGAGACCCAGTACTTC. It is translated as CASSLWTNTKETQYF.

This chain joins TRBV4-1 and TRBJ2-2; TRBD2 matches 12 bases. Germline V lookup: CDR1 MGHRA, CDR2 YSYEKL. The J segment lost 7 bases and the V segment lost 0 bases, leaving 3 bases of the junction unmatched. The CDR3 runs 16 residues. Here the CDR3 reads CASSQDGLAGNGELFF. DNA for the CDR3: TGCGCCAGCAGCCAAGATGGACTAGCGGGAAACGGGGAGCTGTTTTTT.

The sample holds one count of this clone. The chain joins TRBV6-5 to TRBJ2-7, with 9 bases identical to TRBD1. This CDR3 region has 14 residues. J was trimmed by 3 bases and V by 7 bases; bases with no gene match: 7. In germline, CDR1 is MNHEY, CDR2 SVGAGI. Here the CDR3 reads CASIPGQGGYEQYF. CDR3 DNA: TGTGCCAGCATACCGGGACAGGGTGGCTACGAGCAGTACTTC.

V usage is TRBV5-4 and J usage is TRBJ2-7, with D tentatively TRBD2 (5 bases). With 3 bases removed from V and 3 bases from J, the gap between germline ends came to 13 bases. This CDR3 is built from 14 residues. In germline, CDR1 is SGHNT, CDR2 YYREEE (reference sequence). Here the CDR3 reads CASSSATGSYEQYF. The DNA for the CDR3 is TGTGCCAGCAGCTCCGCCACGGGGAGCTACGAGCAGTACTTC.

In nucleotides, the CDR3 is TGTGCCAGCAGTCGAGTCCCAACCGTGTACAATGAGCAGTTCTTC. Amino acids: CASSRVPTVYNEQFF. The chain has TRBV27 and TRBJ2-1; D is unclear. This CDR3 has 15 residues. V was clipped by 5 bases and J by 4 bases, with 15 bases between them. From germline, CDR1 is MNHEY and CDR2 SMNVEV (reference sequence).